This T cell receptor (beta chain) was recorded in a study of T-cell reconstitution after alpha-beta-depleted transplantation in children. The V end lost 5 bases, the J end lost 1 base, and 8 bases lay between the germline ends. From germline, CDR1 is SGHRS and CDR2 YFSETQ. The CDR3 has 13 amino acids. Whole-study findings and limits: Alpha-beta T cells present about two months after transplant were reported to originate from several hundred expanded graft clones.

Unique molecular identifiers were incorporated during preparation of the TCRbeta library. TCRdb redid the calling of the PCR reads with MiXCR, one entry per CDR3 protein. This sample has about 870,000 distinct CDR3 sequences, with about 15% found just once. This clonotype was seen at least ten times. Antigen: not known. The specimen comprised PBMCs, mostly from graft donor cells, sampled 360 days after TCRalphabeta/CD19-depleted stem cell transplant. This rearrangement joins TRBV5-1 to TRBJ2-3; D is ambiguous. This receptor was obtained from a male patient younger than 18 who had a stem cell transplant for acute lymphoblastic leukemia, so the T cells may come from the graft donor. The CDR3 region has the DNA TGCGCCAGCAGACCCCCGGGCACAGATACGCAGTATTTT. Translated: CASRPPGTDTQYF.